This TCR beta chain was sequenced during a study of shared clonotypes between healthy human individuals. Overall study context: Donor composition was two women and three men, aged 18 to 49.

Germline lookup yields CDR1 MGHDK and CDR2 SYGVNS. Between the trimmed V and J ends, which lost 6 bases and 10 bases, there was a span of 13 bases. This CDR3 has 12 residues. This clone was seen just once. Assay used: immunoSEQ multiplex PCR; TCRdb lists only in-frame clones, some missing. The table lists more than 2 million clones, 90% to 96% of them singletons. The V call is TRBV25-1, the J call TRBJ1-3, with D possibly matching TRBD1 (5 bases). The sequenced sample consisted of naive CD4+ T cells sorted from blood. Subset meaning: CD45RA+ positively selected. This clonotype originated in a man between 18 and 35 years old in good health. The DNA for the CDR3 is TGTGCCAGCAGCTCGGAGGGGATAACCATATATTTT. This sequence encodes CASSSEGITIYF.